This entry lists 24 T cell receptor beta chains sequenced from one sample in a study of T cell responses to AZD1222 COVID-19 vaccine. Clones were read by immunoSEQ multiplex PCR, and TCRdb kept only the in-frame ones, dropping some. The sample holds 150,000 or so clones, around 93% seen once. The material was peripheral blood, obtained 28 days after the second AZD1222 dose. The receptors derive from an adult who received the AZD1222 COVID-19 vaccine.

This clone was recorded once. The rearrangement uses TRBV12-3 or TRBV12-4 and TRBJ1-6; D is ambiguous. V was cut by 3 bases and J by 8 bases, with 5 bases left in between. The CDR3 has 12 residues. The CDR3 is CASSFPDSPLHF. Written as DNA, the CDR3 is TGTGCCAGCAGTTTTCCGGATTCACCCCTCCACTTT.

The rearrangement uses TRBV19 and TRBJ2-2; TRBD1 aligns across 8 bases. V lost 8 bases to trimming and J lost 0 bases; unmatched junction nucleotides: 2. The germline V gene encodes CDR1 LNHDA and CDR2 SQIVND (reference sequence). This CDR3 is 14 amino acids long. The CDR3 nucleotides read TGTGCCAGTGAACAGGGGGCGAACACCGGGGAGCTGTTTTTT. This encodes CASEQGANTGELFF.

The chain employs TRBV6-1 and TRBJ1-2; 10 bases agree with TRBD1. The trim removed 3 bases at V and 3 bases at J, leaving 4 bases unmatched. CDR3 size: 15 residues. The germline gives CDR1 MNHNS, CDR2 SASEGT. CDR3 nucleotides: TGTGCCAGCAGTGATCGGACAGGGGGGGACTATGGCTACACCTTC. The encoded protein is CASSDRTGGDYGYTF.

The V gene is TRBV5-1, the J gene TRBJ1-2, with TRBD1 matching over 9 bases. The CDR3 consists of 16 residues. V lost 0 bases, J lost 7 bases, and 10 bases stayed unmatched. In germline, CDR1 is SGHRS, CDR2 YFSETQ. In DNA form, the CDR3 reads TGCGCCAGCAGCTTGGTTACTGGGACAGGGTATGCTGGCTACACCTTC. Translation gives CASSLVTGTGYAGYTF. Looking up the rest from reference TRBV5-1 and TRBJ1-2 gives the full variable domain: KAGVTQTPRYLIKTRGQQVTLSCSPISGHRSVSWYQQTPGQGLQFLFEYFSETQRNKGNFPGRFSGRQFSNSRSEMNVSTLELGDSALYLCASSLVTGTGYAGYTFGSGTRLTVV.

The chain combines TRBV30 with TRBJ1-3; D is uncertain. V shed 3 bases and J shed 3 bases, with 9 bases lying between them. The germline CDR1 and CDR2 sequences are GTSNPN and SVGIG (reference sequence). The CDR3 runs to 13 residues. Here the CDR3 reads CAWRTIFGNTIYF. DNA of the CDR3: TGTGCCTGGAGAACAATCTTTGGAAACACCATATATTTT.

This clone was detected only a few times. V and J are TRBV2 and TRBJ2-2; D may be TRBD2 (6 bases). This CDR3 contains 15 residues. CDR1 and CDR2 (germline): SNHLY, FYNNEI. Trimming shortened V by 1 base and J by 6 bases, and 12 bases separated the two germline ends. CDR3 sequence: CASSEETSIAGELFF. The DNA for the CDR3 is TGTGCCAGCAGTGAAGAGACTAGTATCGCCGGGGAGCTGTTTTTT.

The V and J genes are TRBV6-5 and TRBJ1-1; 7 bases align to TRBD1. The length of the CDR3 is 15 residues. Germline assignment: CDR1 MNHEY and CDR2 SVGAGI. The junction had 7 bases not matched to a gene; V was cut back by 6 bases and J by 0 bases. In DNA, the CDR3 is TGTGCCAGCAGGTCTCCGGGACAGTTGAACACTGAAGCTTTCTTT. Translated, it gives CASRSPGQLNTEAFF.

The rearrangement links TRBV3-1 (or the pseudogene TRBV3-2) to TRBJ1-6, with D possibly TRBD1 on 5 matching bases. CDR1 and CDR2 from the germline V gene are LGHDT and YNNKEL (reference sequence). Trimming removed 2 bases at V and 7 bases at J, with 15 bases between. The length of the CDR3 is 16 residues. The CDR3 region is CASSQRGAGRNSPLHF. The CDR3 nucleotides read TGTGCCAGCAGCCAAAGAGGGGCTGGTCGGAATTCACCCCTCCACTTT.

V gene TRBV18 combines with J gene TRBJ1-3, with D unclear. V dropped 4 bases and J dropped 0 bases, with 7 bases sitting between them. CDR1 is KGHSH, CDR2 LQKENI, per germline. The CDR3 has 14 amino acids. CDR3 amino acids: CASSQAGSGNTIYF. In nucleotides, the CDR3 is TGTGCCAGCTCACAGGCGGGCTCTGGAAACACCATATATTTT.

The chain uses TRBV6-5 and TRBJ2-7; TRBD2 agrees at 8 bases. CDR3 length equals 15 residues. V shed 8 bases and J 3 bases; nucleotides not matched to a gene: 12. Germline lookup yields CDR1 MNHEY and CDR2 SVGAGI. This CDR3 is CASSGGGHNVYEQYF. The CDR3 region has the DNA TGTGCCAGCTCCGGGGGGGGCCACAACGTCTACGAGCAGTACTTC.

The genes are TRBV4-1 and TRBJ1-6; no clear D gene. The V end lost 1 base, the J end lost 0 bases, and 16 bases lay between the germline ends. Germline-derived CDR1 and CDR2 are MGHRA and YSYEKL. This CDR3 has 19 amino acids. The DNA of the CDR3 is TGCGCCAGCAGCCAAGTCGGTGGCCGCCCGAGCTCCTATAATTCACCCCTCCACTTT. Protein product: CASSQVGGRPSSYNSPLHF.

The V and J genes are TRBV3-1 (or the pseudogene TRBV3-2) and TRBJ2-3, with D perhaps TRBD2 (6 bases). V lost 5 bases, J lost 4 bases, and 7 bases lay in between. The CDR3 is 12 amino acids. From germline, CDR1 is LGHDT and CDR2 YNNKEL (reference sequence). As DNA, the CDR3 is TGTGCCAGCAGCGGGGAGGCAGATACGCAGTATTTT. Its translation is CASSGEADTQYF.

This chain uses TRBV5-1 with TRBJ1-2, with no clear D. CDR1 is SGHRS and CDR2 is YFSETQ in the germline V gene. This CDR3 region has 11 residues. Trimming cost V 5 bases and J 3 bases, with 5 bases left between them. The CDR3 is CASRGDYGYTF. CDR3 in DNA: TGCGCCAGCAGGGGAGACTATGGCTACACCTTC.

The V call is TRBV3-1 (or the pseudogene TRBV3-2), the J call TRBJ2-3; 14 nucleotides align to TRBD2. The CDR3 covers 17 residues. Per the germline V gene, CDR1 is LGHDT and CDR2 is YNNKEL (reference sequence). After removal of 3 bases from V and 4 bases from J, the junction contained 6 bases not matched to a gene. CDR3 DNA: TGTGCCAGCAGCCAGGACCTGGGACTAGCGGGAGCAGATACGCAGTATTTT. This codes for CASSQDLGLAGADTQYF.

The V call is TRBV3-1 (or the pseudogene TRBV3-2), the J call TRBJ2-1; unclear D gene. This CDR3 region has 13 residues. Trimming pared 4 bases from V and 7 bases from J, leaving 11 bases between. Per the germline V gene, CDR1 is LGHDT and CDR2 is YNNKEL (reference sequence). Here the CDR3 reads CASSPGRRNEQFF. CDR3 sequence (DNA): TGTGCCAGCAGCCCCGGACGCCGGAATGAGCAGTTCTTC.

This chain's CDR3 is CASSSGGVANYGYTF. The CDR3 bases are TGTGCCAGCAGTTCAGGGGGGGTAGCGAACTATGGCTACACCTTC. This sequence joins TRBV7-2 and TRBJ1-2, with 7 positions matching TRBD1. The trim removed 6 bases at V and 2 bases at J, leaving 9 bases unmatched. The CDR3 totals 15 residues. From germline, CDR1 is SGHTA and CDR2 FQGNSA.

CDR3 coding DNA: TGTGCCAGTACCCCGAGGGGGAGGGGGGTAGGGTCTGACTATGGCTACACCTTC. Amino acid sequence: CASTPRGRGVGSDYGYTF. The chain joins TRBV19 to TRBJ1-2, with D maybe TRBD1 (6 bases). Trimming pared 7 bases from V and 3 bases from J, leaving 27 bases between. CDR1 LNHDA and CDR2 SQIVND come from the germline V gene (reference sequence). CDR3 length equals 18 residues.

This sequence joins TRBV5-6 and TRBJ1-6, with D possibly TRBD1 on 5 matching bases. The ends were cut back, 5 bases at V and 0 bases at J, with 18 bases in the middle. Germline-derived CDR1 and CDR2 are SGHDT and YYEEEE. The CDR3 is 18 amino acids. The CDR3 DNA is TGTGCCAGCAGTCTTTTGGGGGAGGATAGCTCCTATAATTCACCCCTCCACTTT. Protein: CASSLLGEDSSYNSPLHF.

The rearrangement uses TRBV5-1 and TRBJ2-7; 9 bases map to TRBD2. V lost 4 bases and J lost 3; bases outside the gene matches: 8. The germline V gene has CDR1 SGHRS and CDR2 YFSETQ. The length of the CDR3 is 15 residues. The chain's CDR3 is CASSPGAGGIYEQYF. CDR3 coding DNA: TGCGCCAGCAGCCCAGGAGCGGGGGGTATCTACGAGCAGTACTTC.

The table lists this clone with a count of one. This rearrangement joins TRBV7-6 to TRBJ2-1; TRBD1 matches at 10 bases. Germline values: CDR1 SGHVS, CDR2 FNYEAQ. Trimming took 2 bases from V and 9 from J; bases not matched to a gene: 7. CDR3 length: 15 residues. This CDR3 is CASSLRQGARGEQFF. In DNA form, the CDR3 reads TGTGCCAGCAGCTTAAGACAGGGGGCGCGTGGTGAGCAGTTCTTC.

The chain couples TRBV6-6 to TRBJ2-7; possibly TRBD1 or TRBD2 for D (5 bases each). V was trimmed by 6 bases and J by 6 bases, leaving 12 bases between them. The CDR3 covers 12 residues. From germline, CDR1 is MNHNY and CDR2 SVGAGI (reference sequence). The CDR3 sequence: CASRGEVSEQYF. Here the CDR3 DNA reads TGTGCCAGCAGGGGGGAAGTGTCCGAGCAGTACTTC.

The chain is built from TRBV7-3 and TRBJ2-1, with D perhaps matching TRBD2 (6 bases). The length of the CDR3 is 15 residues. The germline CDR1 and CDR2 sequences are SGHTA and FQGTGA. Trimming stripped 5 bases from V and 6 bases from J, with 17 bases between. CDR3 in amino acids: CASSQREVQRNEQFF. The CDR3 region has the DNA TGTGCCAGCAGCCAGAGGGAGGTACAACGCAATGAGCAGTTCTTC.

DNA of the CDR3: TGTGCCAGCAGCCTCGCGGGGAGCACAGGGGGCTACACCTTC. The encoded protein is CASSLAGSTGGYTF. J is TRBJ1-2 and V is TRBV14; D might be TRBD1 (6 bases). CDR3 length equals 14 residues. V gave up 4 bases and J gave up 8 bases, with 17 bases separating them. Germline-derived CDR1 and CDR2 are SGHDN and FVKESK.

CDR3 protein: CASRLDSDEQFF. DNA of the CDR3: TGTGCCAGCAGACTAGATTCGGATGAGCAGTTCTTC. The chain has TRBV7-8 and TRBJ2-1; D is possibly TRBD2 (5 bases). Germline assignment: CDR1 SGHVS and CDR2 FQNEAQ. The germline V and J ends were trimmed by 6 bases and 8 bases, with 11 bases remaining between them. CDR3 length: 12 amino acids.